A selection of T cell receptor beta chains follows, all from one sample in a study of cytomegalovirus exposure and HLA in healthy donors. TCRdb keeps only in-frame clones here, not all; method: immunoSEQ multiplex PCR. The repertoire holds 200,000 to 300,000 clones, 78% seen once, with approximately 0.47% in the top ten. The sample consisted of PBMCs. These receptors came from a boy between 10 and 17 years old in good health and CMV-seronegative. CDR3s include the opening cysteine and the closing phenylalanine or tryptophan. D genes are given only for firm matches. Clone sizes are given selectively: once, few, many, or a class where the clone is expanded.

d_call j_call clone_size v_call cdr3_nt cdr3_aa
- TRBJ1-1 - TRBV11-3 TGTGCCAGCAGCTCTTGGGGAGGTGATGAAGCTTTCTTT CASSSWGGDEAFF
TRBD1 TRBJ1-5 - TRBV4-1 TGCGCCAGCAGCCCCGAGAGACAGGGGGCAGTTCAGCCCCAGCATTTT CASSPERQGAVQPQHF
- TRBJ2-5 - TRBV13 TGTGCCAGCACTTACGGGACTCCACAAGAGACCCAGTACTTC CASTYGTPQETQYF
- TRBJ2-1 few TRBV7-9 TGTGCCAGCAGCTTAGCGAGGGGCCAGACTAGGAGGGGATACAATGAGCAGTTCTTC CASSLARGQTRRGYNEQFF
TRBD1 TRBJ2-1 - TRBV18 TGTGCCAGCTCACTCAGGACAGGGTTTGTAAGTGAGCAGTTCTTC CASSLRTGFVSEQFF
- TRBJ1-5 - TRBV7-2 TGTGCCAGCACCCCGCAGAGGAATAGCAATCAGCCCCAGCATTTT CASTPQRNSNQPQHF
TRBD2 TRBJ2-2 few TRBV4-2 TGTGCCAGCAGCCAAGAGGGGACTAGCGGGGAGGTAACCGGGGAGCTGTTTTTT CASSQEGTSGEVTGELFF
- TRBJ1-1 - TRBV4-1 TGCGCCAGCAGCCAACACAGGGAAAGTACTGAAGCTTTCTTT CASSQHRESTEAFF
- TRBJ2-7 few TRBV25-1 TGTGCCACTTGTAAACAGGGCTCCGTGGGCGAGCAGTACTTC CATCKQGSVGEQYF
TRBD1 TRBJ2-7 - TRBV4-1 TGCGCCACCAAGCCCTCCCCAAACAGGGGCCACGAGCAGTACTTC CATKPSPNRGHEQYF
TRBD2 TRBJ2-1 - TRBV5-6 TGTGCCAGCAGCTTGGCCCTAGCGGGAGACCAGTTCTTC CASSLALAGDQFF
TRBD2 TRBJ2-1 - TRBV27 TGTGCCAGCAGTCTCACGCCGGGACTAGCGCGTAATGAGCAGTTCTTC CASSLTPGLARNEQFF
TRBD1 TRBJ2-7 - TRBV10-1 TGCGCCAGCGTCGAGACAGGGGTCGACGAGCAGTACTTC CASVETGVDEQYF
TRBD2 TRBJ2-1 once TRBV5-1 TGCGCCAGCAGCTTGGGGGGACTAGCGGGAAGCAGCTCCTACAATGAGCAGTTCTTC CASSLGGLAGSSSYNEQFF
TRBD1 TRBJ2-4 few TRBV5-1 TGCGCCAGCTTCGGACAGGACAACATTCAGTACTTC CASFGQDNIQYF
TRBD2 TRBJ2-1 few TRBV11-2 TGTGCCAGCAGCTCTAGCGGATCCTCCGCGAGGGAGCAGTTCTTC CASSSSGSSAREQFF
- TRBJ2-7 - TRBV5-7 TGTGCCAGCAGCTTCTGTCGTGAAACTTACGAGCAGTACTTC CASSFCRETYEQYF
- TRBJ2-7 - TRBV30 TGTGCCTGGTTGTCGCCAGGGAATTCCTACGAGCAGTACTTC CAWLSPGNSYEQYF
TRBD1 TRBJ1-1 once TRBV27 TGTGCCAGCAGTCCGATCCGGGACAGGGGGGCATGGGGTGCTTTCTTT CASSPIRDRGAWGAFF
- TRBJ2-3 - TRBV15 TGTGCCACCAGACTTGGAGGAAATAGGGGGGGCGGGCCAGATACGCAGTATTTT CATRLGGNRGGGPDTQYF
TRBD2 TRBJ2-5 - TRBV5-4 TGTGCCAGCAGCGAGAGCGGGGGGGCTGGGGAGACCCAGTACTTC CASSESGGAGETQYF
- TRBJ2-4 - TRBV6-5 TGTGCCAGCACCTCCAGAAACATTCAGTACTTC CASTSRNIQYF
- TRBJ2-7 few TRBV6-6 TGTGCCAGCCGCACAGGGACCTACGAGCAGTACTTC CASRTGTYEQYF
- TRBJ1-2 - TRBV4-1 TGCGCCAGCAGCCACACAGGAGCCAGGTATGGCTACACCTTC CASSHTGARYGYTF
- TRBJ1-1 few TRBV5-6 TGTGCCAGCGGGCAAGGGGTCACTGAAGCTTTCTTT CASGQGVTEAFF
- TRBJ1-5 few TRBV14 TGTGCCAGCAGCCAAGATTCAGGGCGGCCCCAGCATTTT CASSQDSGRPQHF
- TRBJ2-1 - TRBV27 TGTGCCAGCAGCCCAGGGATAGTAAGTGAGCAGTTCTTC CASSPGIVSEQFF
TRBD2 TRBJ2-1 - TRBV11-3 TGTGCCAGCAGCTTAGAGAACACCGGGACTATGGAGCAGTTCTTC CASSLENTGTMEQFF
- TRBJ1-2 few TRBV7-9 TGTGCCAGCAGCCTCGGAGATGGCTACACCTTC CASSLGDGYTF
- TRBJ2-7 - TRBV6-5 TGTGCCAGCAGTCGGACATCTTACGAGCAGTACTTC CASSRTSYEQYF
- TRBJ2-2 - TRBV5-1 TGCGCCAGCAGCTCCCTGGGGGGTCCGAACACCGGGGAGCTGTTTTTT CASSSLGGPNTGELFF
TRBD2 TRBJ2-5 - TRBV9 TGTGCCAGCAGCCCCTCGGCTAGCGGAGGGGAGACCCAGTACTTC CASSPSASGGETQYF
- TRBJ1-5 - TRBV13 TGTGCCAGCAGTGAGGGAGATCAGCCCCAGCATTTT CASSEGDQPQHF
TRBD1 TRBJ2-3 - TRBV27 TGTGCCAGCAGTCACCTAACAGGGGAGATGGGGGTTACGCAGTATTTT CASSHLTGEMGVTQYF
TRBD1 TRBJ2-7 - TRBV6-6 TGTGCCAGCGGCCAGACTGACAGGGGCGAGCAGTACTTC CASGQTDRGEQYF
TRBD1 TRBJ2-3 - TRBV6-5 TGTGCCAGCAGTTCCGACAGGGTTGATACGCAGTATTTT CASSSDRVDTQYF
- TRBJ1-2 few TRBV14 TGTGCCAGCAGCCAAGAGCTCGGCAGGGTGCCGGGCTACACCTTC CASSQELGRVPGYTF
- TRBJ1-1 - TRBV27 TGTGCCAGCAGTTTACATCAGGGCCGCACTGAAGCTTTCTTT CASSLHQGRTEAFF
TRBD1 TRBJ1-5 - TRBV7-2 TGTGCCAGCAGCTTAGACCTTAGGACAGGGGGATATCAGCCCCAGCATTTT CASSLDLRTGGYQPQHF
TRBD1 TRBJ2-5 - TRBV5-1 TGCGCCAGCAGCTTGGGAGGGACAGGAGGGGAGACCCAGTACTTC CASSLGGTGGETQYF
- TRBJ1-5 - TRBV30 TGTGCCTGGAGGGCCCCACAGATTCGTAGCAATCAGCCCCAGCATTTT CAWRAPQIRSNQPQHF
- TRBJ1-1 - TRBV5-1 TGCGCCAGCAGTTCTCGGGTGGCGAGGAACACTGAAGCTTTCTTT CASSSRVARNTEAFF
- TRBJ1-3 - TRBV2 TGTGCCAGTTCCCCCGACACGATATCAGGAAACACCATATATTTT CASSPDTISGNTIYF
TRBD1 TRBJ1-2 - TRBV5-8 TGTGCCAGCAGCTTGGGCCCGGGTGAGGGGGCCTATGGCTACACCTTC CASSLGPGEGAYGYTF
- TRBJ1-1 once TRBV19 TGTGCCAGTAGTCTTCATACTAATCGTATGAACACTGAAGCTTTCTTT CASSLHTNRMNTEAFF
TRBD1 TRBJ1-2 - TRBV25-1 TGTGCCAGCAGTTCAGGGACAGGCCGGATCTATGGCTACACCTTC CASSSGTGRIYGYTF
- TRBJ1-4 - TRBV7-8 TGTGCCAGCAGCCCCCGGACAGCAGAAAAACTGTTTTTT CASSPRTAEKLFF
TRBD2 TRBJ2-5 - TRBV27 TGTGCCAGCAGTCTGCCGGGACTACCCCAAGAGACCCAGTACTTC CASSLPGLPQETQYF
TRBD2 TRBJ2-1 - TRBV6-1 TGTGCCAGCAGTGATAGACTAGCGGGAGGGCCTGGGCGATACAATGAGCAGTTCTTC CASSDRLAGGPGRYNEQFF
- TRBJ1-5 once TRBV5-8 TGTGCCAGCAGCTTGATTAGGAAGGCACTTGAGGGCAATCAGCCCCAGCATTTT CASSLIRKALEGNQPQHF
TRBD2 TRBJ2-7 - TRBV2 TGTGCCAGCAGGATGACTAGCGGGAGGGCCGAGAGGACCTACGAGCAGTACTTC CASRMTSGRAERTYEQYF
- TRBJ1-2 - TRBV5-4 TGTGCCAGCAGCTCCTTTAACTATGGCTACACCTTC CASSSFNYGYTF
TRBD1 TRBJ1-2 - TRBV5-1 TGCGCCAGCAGCCCCCTCAGGGGGAAGGGGTTAGGCTACACCTTC CASSPLRGKGLGYTF
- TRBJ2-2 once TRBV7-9 TGTGCCAGCAGCTTATTTCCGGGAGCTCGTGGCACCGGGGAGCTGTTTTTT CASSLFPGARGTGELFF
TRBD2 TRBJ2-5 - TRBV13 TGTGCCAGCAGCCCGAGTGGATGGCGGGGGCAAGAGACCCAGTACTTC CASSPSGWRGQETQYF
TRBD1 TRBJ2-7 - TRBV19 TGTGCCAGTACTCTGGACAGGGGGACGAGCGAGCAGTACTTC CASTLDRGTSEQYF
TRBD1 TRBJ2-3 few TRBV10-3 TGTGCCATCAGTGAAGTACAGGGGGAAACAGATACGCAGTATTTT CAISEVQGETDTQYF